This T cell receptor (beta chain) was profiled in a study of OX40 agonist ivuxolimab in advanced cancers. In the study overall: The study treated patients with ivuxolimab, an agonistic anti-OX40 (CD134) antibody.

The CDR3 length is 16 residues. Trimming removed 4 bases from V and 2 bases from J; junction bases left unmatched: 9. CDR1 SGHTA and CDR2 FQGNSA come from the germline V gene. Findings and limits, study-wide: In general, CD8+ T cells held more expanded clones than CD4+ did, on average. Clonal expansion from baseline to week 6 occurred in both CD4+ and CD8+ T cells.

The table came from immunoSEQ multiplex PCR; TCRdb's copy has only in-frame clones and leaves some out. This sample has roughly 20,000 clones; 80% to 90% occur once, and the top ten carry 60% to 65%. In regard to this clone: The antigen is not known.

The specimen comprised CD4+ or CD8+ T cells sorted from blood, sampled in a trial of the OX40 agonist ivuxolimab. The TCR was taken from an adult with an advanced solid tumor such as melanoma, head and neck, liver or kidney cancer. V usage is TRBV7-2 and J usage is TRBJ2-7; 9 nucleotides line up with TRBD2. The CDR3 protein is CASSSPQGGRAYEQYF. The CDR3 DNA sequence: TGTGCCAGCAGCTCCCCTCAGGGCGGGAGGGCCTACGAGCAGTACTTC.